This TCR beta chain appears in the sequencing data of a study of T cells in localized non-small cell lung cancer. Study-wide findings and caveats: Out of the top 100 tumor clones, a median about 58 were seen in adjacent lung. Only one tumor region went through sequencing, so heterogeneity may still be there. Tumor trailed uninvolved adjacent lung in T cell clonality, which peaked there.

Assay used: immunoSEQ multiplex PCR; TCRdb lists only in-frame clones, some missing. This repertoire shows tens of thousands of clones, 81% found once; its top ten account for approximately 9.6%. Worth noting for this clone: Its target is not known.

The CDR3 is 15 amino acids. CDR1 and CDR2 (germline): MNHNS, SASEGT. Trimming removed 7 bases from V and 4 bases from J; junction bases left unmatched: 8. The sample here was peripheral blood, taken before any cancer treatment. This receptor was taken from a man aged 35 to 69 with stage III squamous cell lung carcinoma. V gene TRBV6-1 combines with J gene TRBJ1-5; TRBD1 matches at 9 bases. Here the CDR3 DNA reads TGTGCCAGCACCCCCGGGACAGGGAGGAATCAGCCCCAGCATTTT. Translated: CASTPGTGRNQPQHF.